The 18 T cell receptor beta chains presented below share a single source sample, sequenced in a study of blood T cell repertoires in COVID-19. Data came from immunoSEQ multiplex PCR; TCRdb stores just in-frame clones and leaves some out. Of some 260,000 clones in the sample, roughly 88% were seen once. The sample comprised peripheral blood. The receptors shown here come from a woman aged 65 to 85 with COVID-19, enrolled during active disease.

The chain combines TRBV7-6 with TRBJ2-7; 7 bases agree with TRBD2. Germline CDR1 reads SGHVS; CDR2 reads FNYEAQ. The CDR3 is 15 residues long. V lost 1 base to trimming and J lost 5 bases; unmatched junction nucleotides: 8. The DNA for the CDR3 is TGTGCCAGCAGCTTAGAGGGCGGGAGAGTAAACGAGCAGTACTTC. This gives the protein CASSLEGGRVNEQYF.

V and J are TRBV6-1 and TRBJ1-5; D not certain. V gave up 4 bases and J gave up 1 base, with 20 bases separating them. Germline values: CDR1 MNHNS, CDR2 SASEGT. CDR3 length equals 18 residues. CDR3 nucleotides: TGTGCCAGCAGTGGGTCGGGTGGGTCCATACGGAGCAATCAGCCCCAGCATTTT. Translating it yields CASSGSGGSIRSNQPQHF.

V gene TRBV2 combines with J gene TRBJ1-2, with 8 bases aligning to TRBD1. CDR1 is SNHLY, CDR2 FYNNEI, per germline. V dropped 2 bases and J dropped 6; count of bases not matched to a gene: 5. The CDR3 runs to 14 residues. This CDR3 reads CASSEIRTGNGYTF. The CDR3 nucleotides read TGTGCCAGCAGTGAAATTAGGACAGGGAATGGCTACACCTTC.

The chain employs TRBV28 and TRBJ1-6, with D perhaps matching TRBD1 (5 bases). Trimming removed 3 bases at V and 9 bases at J, with 15 bases between. The CDR3 extends over 15 amino acids. CDR1 is MDHEN and CDR2 is SYDVKM in the germline V gene. The CDR3 reads CASSLLQNGGSPLHF. CDR3 sequence (DNA): TGTGCCAGCAGTTTGTTACAAAACGGGGGTTCACCCCTCCACTTT.

The chain couples TRBV25-1 to TRBJ1-5; TRBD1 agrees at 8 bases. After removal of 3 bases from V and 5 bases from J, the junction contained 9 bases not matched to a gene. The CDR3 has 16 amino acids. Germline V gene data show CDR1 as MGHDK and CDR2 as SYGVNS. DNA for the CDR3: TGTGCCAGCAGTGATCGCGTCCCGGACAGGGATCAGCCCCAGCATTTT. Protein sequence: CASSDRVPDRDQPQHF.

V usage is TRBV9 and J usage is TRBJ2-2, with 11 bases aligning to TRBD2. The germline CDR1 and CDR2 sequences are SGDLS and YYNGEE. The CDR3 is 16 residues long. With 0 bases clipped from V and 3 bases from J, the junction kept 1 base outside the gene matches. CDR3 nucleotides: TGTGCCAGCAGCGTAGTGGGACTAGCGGACACCGGGGAGCTGTTTTTT. Protein sequence: CASSVVGLADTGELFF.

This clone was detected a few times. The V and J genes are TRBV19 and TRBJ2-2; D gene unclear. The CDR3 is 13 residues long. V dropped 3 bases and J dropped 7 bases, with 9 bases sitting between them. CDR1 and CDR2 (germline): LNHDA, SQIVND (reference sequence). The CDR3 DNA reads as TGTGCCAGTAGTATTGTGGCTAGCGGGGAGCTGTTTTTT. Its protein is CASSIVASGELFF.

The chain is built from TRBV6-5 and TRBJ1-3; TRBD1 matches at 9 bases. V dropped 7 bases and J dropped 1; count of bases not matched to a gene: 2. Per germline, CDR1 MNHEY and CDR2 SVGAGI. CDR3 size: 14 residues. Written as DNA, the CDR3 is TGTGCCAGCAAGGGGACAGGGTCTGGAAACACCATATATTTT. Encoded protein: CASKGTGSGNTIYF.

The chain has TRBV5-1 and TRBJ2-7, with D tentatively TRBD2 (5 bases). Germline V gene sequence: CDR1 SGHRS, CDR2 YFSETQ. Trimming shortened V by 4 bases and J by 3 bases, and 14 bases separated the two germline ends. There are 14 residues in the CDR3. The CDR3 region has the DNA TGCGCCAGCAGCCCGGAGGATGGGAACTACGAGCAGTACTTC. Translating it yields CASSPEDGNYEQYF. Full variable domain (rest looked up from reference TRBV5-1 and TRBJ2-7): KAGVTQTPRYLIKTRGQQVTLSCSPISGHRSVSWYQQTPGQGLQFLFEYFSETQRNKGNFPGRFSGRQFSNSRSEMNVSTLELGDSALYLCASSPEDGNYEQYFGPGTRLTVT.

This chain joins TRBV18 and TRBJ1-1, with 8 bases fitting TRBD1. CDR3 size: 13 residues. V was clipped by 5 bases and J by 4 bases; unmatched bases: 3. In germline, CDR1 is KGHSH, CDR2 LQKENI. The CDR3 sequence is CASSSDRATEAFF. The CDR3 region has the DNA TGTGCCAGCTCATCGGACAGGGCCACTGAAGCTTTCTTT. The complete variable domain, with remaining parts taken from reference TRBV18 and TRBJ1-1, reads NAGVMQNPRHLVRRRGQEARLRCSPMKGHSHVYWYRQLPEEGLKFMVYLQKENIIDESGMPKERFSAEFPKEGPSILRIQQVVRGDSAAYFCASSSDRATEAFFGQGTRLTVV.

The V call is TRBV7-2, the J call TRBJ1-2, with TRBD1 matching 8 bases. Trimming removed 3 bases from V and 8 bases from J; junction bases left unmatched: 5. Germline V gene sequence: CDR1 SGHTA, CDR2 FQGNSA. The CDR3 runs to 13 residues. CDR3 residues: CASSFNQGAGYTF. DNA for the CDR3: TGTGCCAGCAGCTTTAACCAGGGGGCGGGCTACACCTTC.

The chain recombines TRBV19 with TRBJ1-1; 9 bases are a match to TRBD1. CDR1 and CDR2 (germline): LNHDA, SQIVND (reference sequence). V dropped 1 base and J dropped 2; count of bases not matched to a gene: 2. The CDR3 spans 15 residues. The CDR3 region is CASSIAGQGNTEAFF. The CDR3 nucleotides are TGTGCCAGTAGTATAGCGGGACAGGGCAACACTGAAGCTTTCTTT.

The J gene is TRBJ2-1, the V gene TRBV13, with D tentatively TRBD2 (7 bases). Germline CDR1 reads PRHDT; CDR2 reads FYEKMQ (reference sequence). With 5 bases removed from V and 0 bases from J, the gap between germline ends came to 20 bases. The CDR3 is 18 amino acids. The CDR3 region has the DNA TGTGCCAGCAGCACATGGGGGGGACCGGACAGCTCCTACAATGAGCAGTTCTTC. This codes for CASSTWGGPDSSYNEQFF.

This chain links TRBV30 with TRBJ2-1; tentative D call: TRBD2 (7 bases). Trimming cost V 0 bases and J 3 bases, with 15 bases left between them. This CDR3 has 16 residues. Germline CDR1 is GTSNPN and CDR2 is SVGIG (reference sequence). The chain's CDR3 is CAWSVTRGGSYNEQFF. DNA of the CDR3: TGTGCCTGGAGTGTTACCAGGGGCGGGAGCTACAATGAGCAGTTCTTC.

This clone is a singleton in its sample. The CDR3 DNA reads TGTGCCAGTAGTATGGGAGGGGAGGCAGATACGCAGTATTTT. Amino acid sequence: CASSMGGEADTQYF. V gene TRBV19 combines with J gene TRBJ2-3; 7 nucleotides align to TRBD2. V lost 3 bases and J lost 4; bases outside the gene matches: 4. The CDR3 is 14 residues long. Germline V gene sequence: CDR1 LNHDA, CDR2 SQIVND (reference sequence). Using reference TRBV19 and TRBJ2-3 for the parts outside the CDR3, the full variable domain is DGGITQSPKYLFRKEGQNVTLSCEQNLNHDAMYWYRQDPGQGLRLIYYSQIVNDFQKGDIAEGYSVSREKKESFPLTVTSAQKNPTAFYLCASSMGGEADTQYFGPGTRLTVL.

This rearrangement joins TRBV10-1 to TRBJ2-7; D remains ambiguous. The CDR3 is 14 residues long. Per the germline V gene, CDR1 is WNHNN and CDR2 is SYGVQD (reference sequence). Deletions cut 0 bases from V and 5 bases from J, with 11 bases between. The CDR3 region is CASSESGGPHEQYF. CDR3 DNA: TGCGCCAGCAGTGAGTCTGGTGGGCCGCACGAGCAGTACTTC.

This clone appeared once. The chain is built from TRBV6-2 or TRBV6-3 and TRBJ1-4; D is ambiguous. The V and J ends lost 0 bases and 8 bases respectively, with 10 bases between them. CDR1 is MNHEY and CDR2 is SVGEGT in the germline V gene. The CDR3 is 14 amino acids. For the CDR3, the DNA is TGTGCCAGCAGTTACTCAGAAGACGGGGAAAAACTGTTTTTT. Translated, it gives CASSYSEDGEKLFF.

V and J are TRBV6-6 and TRBJ1-2; no reliable D call. Trimming removed 11 bases at V and 2 bases at J, with 9 bases between. The CDR3 covers 11 residues. The germline V gene has CDR1 MNHNY and CDR2 SVGAGI (reference sequence). The CDR3 region has the DNA TGTGCCTATGCGGGGAACTATGGCTACACCTTC. It translates to CAYAGNYGYTF.